This TCR beta chain was sequenced during a study of cytomegalovirus exposure and HLA in healthy donors. The wider study: A data release that came early held some 79 million unique TCRs from HLA-typed donors. Notes on the study in general: Being productive about 87% or about 30% of the time was typical of most TCR beta V segments in an earlier analysis.

This clone was recorded a few times. Its specificity is not known. Primers included in the PCR were 60 Vbeta and 13 Jbeta primers. In the authors' workflow: In a later analysis, some 80 million unique TCR beta chains included roughly 11 million shared by two or more donors. This table comes from immunoSEQ multiplex PCR, and its TCRdb copy is limited to in-frame clones, with some not included. D and trimming come from the DNA, and the V and J calls and clone size come from that table. The table has approximately 46,000 clones, approximately 67% seen once. Trimming cost V 0 bases and J 7 bases, with 20 bases left between them. CDR1 and CDR2 from the germline V gene are SGHRS and YFSETQ. CDR3 length: 16 residues.

This sequence was found in a man between 25 and 39 years old in good health and CMV-seronegative. The chain uses TRBV5-1 and TRBJ2-7; perhaps TRBD2 as D (5 bases). Sequenced input: PBMCs. CDR3 DNA sequence: TGCGCCAGCAGCTTGGTTGTGGGCCCTTCGAGAGGGGAGCAGTACTTC. Protein product: CASSLVVGPSRGEQYF.